The 25 T cell receptor beta chains below all came from one sample that was sequenced in a study of cytomegalovirus exposure and HLA in healthy donors. PCR was performed using 60 Vbeta and 13 Jbeta primers. The data were produced by immunoSEQ multiplex PCR, yet TCRdb's version contains in-frame clones alone and is incomplete. The table includes 150,000 to 200,000 clones, around 85% detected once. Material: PBMCs. All receptors derive from a man between 18 and 35 years old in good health and CMV-seronegative.

In DNA, the CDR3 is TGTGCCAGCAGCGTAGGGACAGGGGGAAACGGTGGTGAAAAACTGTTTTTT. It codes for CASSVGTGGNGGEKLFF. The chain links TRBV9 to TRBJ1-4; 10 nucleotides agree with TRBD1. Trimming at V came to 0 bases and at J to 7 bases, leaving 9 bases not matched to a gene. In germline, CDR1 is SGDLS, CDR2 YYNGEE. The CDR3 spans 17 residues.

This chain's CDR3 is CASSLSDRVYGYTF. The CDR3 nucleotides read TGTGCCAGCAGTTTGTCGGACAGGGTCTATGGCTACACCTTC. The chain carries TRBV27 and TRBJ1-2; the match to TRBD1 covers 8 bases. V was clipped by 3 bases and J by 4 bases; unmatched bases: 4. This CDR3 contains 14 residues. Germline CDR1 reads MNHEY; CDR2 reads SMNVEV (reference sequence).

The chain recombines TRBV6-5 with TRBJ2-1; 9 bases match TRBD2. This CDR3 is built from 13 residues. Germline V gene sequence: CDR1 MNHEY, CDR2 SVGAGI. V dropped 8 bases and J dropped 8; count of bases not matched to a gene: 7. The CDR3 loop is CASQRGRGYEQFF. CDR3 DNA sequence: TGTGCCAGCCAGCGCGGGAGGGGGTATGAGCAGTTCTTC.

This clone was seen only a few times. The rearrangement joins TRBV21-1 to TRBJ2-2; the table calls TRBD1, which could not be checked here. TRBV21-1 is reported as a pseudogene. This CDR3 has 15 residues. The CDR3 region has the DNA TGTGCCAGCAGCCCGGGACAGGGGAGGACCGGGGAGCTGTTTTTT. Its translation is CASSPGQGRTGELFF.

V and J are TRBV11-2 and TRBJ2-3; D is ambiguous. V was clipped by 6 bases and J by 2 bases, with 6 bases between them. Germline assignment: CDR1 SGHAT and CDR2 FQNNGV. This CDR3 is 12 amino acids long. CDR3 DNA sequence: TGTGCCAGCAGTTTTTACACAGATACGCAGTATTTT. It encodes CASSFYTDTQYF.

The chain has TRBV9 and TRBJ2-1; 12 bases line up with TRBD2. Germline V gives CDR1 SGDLS, CDR2 YYNGEE. J gave up 10 bases and V 4 bases, and 6 bases lay outside the gene matches. This CDR3 contains 14 residues. The CDR3 DNA is TGTGCCAGCAGCCCTGGACTAGCGGGGACAGAGCAGTTCTTC. This codes for CASSPGLAGTEQFF.

The DNA for the CDR3 is TGTGCCAGCAGTTTAACAGCGGTTCAAGAGACCCAGTACTTC. This gives the protein CASSLTAVQETQYF. The rearrangement uses TRBV27 and TRBJ2-5; maybe TRBD2 (5 bases). Germline V gene data show CDR1 as MNHEY and CDR2 as SMNVEV (reference sequence). CDR3 length equals 14 residues. Trimming left V 2 bases short and J 2 bases short, with 9 bases between.

About this clone: Germline and junction disagree at one end, which may indicate a read error. V is TRBV7-6 and J is TRBJ2-3, with 9 bases lining up with TRBD2. Germline CDR1 SGHVS, CDR2 FNYEAQ. The CDR3 covers 15 residues. CDR3 protein: CASSSPGTSKDTQYF. Written as DNA, the CDR3 is TGTGCCAGCAGCTCCCCCGGGACTAGCAAAGATACGCAGTATTTT.

This rearrangement joins TRBV29-1 to TRBJ2-1; a possible D gene is TRBD1 (7 bases). Germline CDR1 SQVTM, CDR2 ANQGSEA. This CDR3 has 14 amino acids. V was trimmed by 5 bases and J by 5 bases, leaving 16 bases between them. For the CDR3, the DNA is TGCAGCGTTTTGCAGGGGGGACTTCACAATGAGCAGTTCTTC. Translation: CSVLQGGLHNEQFF.

The chain joins TRBV4-3 to TRBJ2-2, with D perhaps matching TRBD1 (6 bases). This CDR3 has 16 amino acids. With 1 base removed from V and 6 bases from J, the gap between germline ends came to 15 bases. The germline CDR1 and CDR2 sequences are LGHNA and YSLEER. The CDR3 protein is CASSQVGPQGAGELFF. The CDR3 region has the DNA TGCGCCAGCAGCCAAGTAGGACCACAGGGTGCCGGGGAGCTGTTTTTT.

The chain carries TRBV9 and TRBJ2-2; TRBD2 agrees at 13 bases. The CDR3 is 16 amino acids. Germline V CDR1 and CDR2: SGDLS, YYNGEE. Trimming removed 4 bases from V and 7 bases from J; junction bases left unmatched: 7. The CDR3 reads CASSPRTSGSHGELFF. For the CDR3, the DNA is TGTGCCAGCAGCCCCCGGACTAGCGGGAGCCACGGGGAGCTGTTTTTT.

The V call is TRBV30, the J call TRBJ2-5, with D maybe TRBD2 (5 bases). This CDR3 contains 12 residues. Trimming cost V 5 bases and J 2 bases, with 9 bases left between them. Germline CDR1 GTSNPN, CDR2 SVGIG (reference sequence). The CDR3: CAWVPGQETQYF. As DNA, the CDR3 is TGTGCCTGGGTGCCGGGACAAGAGACCCAGTACTTC.

The rearrangement joins TRBV18 to TRBJ1-4; a weak D match, TRBD1 (5 bases). This CDR3 region has 16 residues. CDR1 and CDR2 from the germline V gene are KGHSH and LQKENI. Trimming removed 6 bases from V and 7 bases from J, with 21 bases in between. The CDR3 DNA reads as TGTGCCAGCTCCCCTGTGGGGGGTAGCGGGAGTGAAAAACTGTTTTTT. The encoded protein is CASSPVGGSGSEKLFF.

The sample holds one count of this clone. The rearrangement uses TRBV7-9 and TRBJ2-7, with D possibly being TRBD1 (5 bases). The CDR3 runs to 13 residues. Germline assignment: CDR1 SEHNR and CDR2 FQNEAQ (reference sequence). Trimming removed 2 bases from V and 2 bases from J, with 7 bases in between. The CDR3 bases are TGTGCCAGCAGCTTAACAGGACCCTACGAGCAGTACTTC. Its translation is CASSLTGPYEQYF.

This chain links TRBV28 with TRBJ2-2; TRBD1 matches 8 bases. The junction had 9 bases not matched to a gene; V was cut back by 8 bases and J by 4 bases. This CDR3 region has 15 residues. CDR1 MDHEN and CDR2 SYDVKM come from the germline V gene. CDR3 loop: CASVPQGARTGELFF. As DNA, the CDR3 is TGTGCCAGCGTTCCCCAGGGGGCGCGCACCGGGGAGCTGTTTTTT. The full variable domain, completed using reference TRBV28 and TRBJ2-2, is DVKVTQSSRYLVKRTGEKVFLECVQDMDHENMFWYRQDPGLGLRLIYFSYDVKMKEKGDIPEGYSVSREKKERFSLILESASTNQTSMYLCASVPQGARTGELFFGEGSRLTVL.

The V and J genes are TRBV5-8 and TRBJ2-5; 9 nucleotides agree with TRBD1. The V gene's germline CDR1 is SGHTS and CDR2 YDEGEE. This CDR3 spans 15 amino acids. V trimming: 0 bases; J trimming: 5 bases; junction bases outside the gene matches: 5. CDR3 DNA sequence: TGTGCCAGCAGCTTGGAGGGACAGGGATCGGAGACCCAGTACTTC. Translating gives CASSLEGQGSETQYF.

The chain recombines TRBV14 with TRBJ2-1; D is unclear. With 1 base removed from V and 4 bases from J, the gap between germline ends came to 5 bases. The germline V gene has CDR1 SGHDN and CDR2 FVKESK. The CDR3 runs 13 residues. Here the CDR3 reads CASSQGGYNEQFF. The CDR3 DNA sequence: TGTGCCAGCAGCCAAGGAGGTTACAATGAGCAGTTCTTC. Based on the CDR3 plus reference TRBV14 and TRBJ2-1, the full variable domain is EAGVTQFPSHSVIEKGQTVTLRCDPISGHDNLYWYRRVMGKEIKFLLHFVKESKQDESGMPNNRFLAERTGGTYSTLKVQPAELEDSGVYFCASSQGGYNEQFFGPGTRLTVL.

In its sample, this clone was seen once. The CDR3 DNA sequence: TGTGCCAGCAGCCACGACAGGGTCGACGGCTACACCTTC. This translates into CASSHDRVDGYTF. This chain connects TRBV11-2 to TRBJ1-2; 7 bases are a match to TRBD1. From germline, CDR1 is SGHAT and CDR2 FQNNGV. The CDR3 has 13 residues. The ends lost 5 bases at V and 8 bases at J; junction bases unmatched: 8.

The V gene is TRBV4-2, the J gene TRBJ1-2; 8 bases are shared with TRBD1. Germline lookup yields CDR1 LGHNA and CDR2 YNFKEQ. The junction had 5 bases not matched to a gene; V was cut back by 1 base and J by 4 bases. The CDR3 length is 15 residues. The CDR3: CASSQGNDRGYGYTF. The DNA of the CDR3 is TGTGCCAGCAGCCAAGGGAACGACAGGGGCTATGGCTACACCTTC.

The chain carries TRBV4-3 and TRBJ1-2, with 7 bases matching TRBD1. The V gene's germline CDR1 is LGHNA and CDR2 YSLEER. This CDR3 comprises 15 residues. The J segment lost 7 bases and the V segment lost 6 bases, leaving 14 bases of the junction unmatched. The CDR3 sequence: CASSVEWARGSGYTF. CDR3 bases: TGCGCCAGCAGTGTCGAGTGGGCCAGGGGGTCTGGCTACACCTTC.

A remark on this clone: A read error may produce the germline difference seen at one junction end. This sequence joins TRBV7-7 and TRBJ2-1, with 12 bases lining up with TRBD2. CDR1 SSHAT and CDR2 FNYEAQ come from the germline V gene (reference sequence). The CDR3 loop spans 17 amino acids. In nucleotides, the CDR3 is TGTGCTAGCAGCTCGCTCCCTACTAGCGGGAGGCTGAATGAGCAGTTCTTC. Translated: CASSSLPTSGRLNEQFF.

The chain couples TRBV2 to TRBJ2-3, with D hard to call. Looked up from germline, CDR1 is SNHLY and CDR2 is FYNNEI. The CDR3 has 11 residues. V lost 7 bases and J lost 3, with 5 bases in between. As DNA, the CDR3 is TGTGCCAGCACAGAAACAGATACGCAGTATTTT. Translated, it gives CASTETDTQYF.

This clone has only a few counts. This rearrangement joins TRBV30 to TRBJ1-3; no clear D gene. Germline CDR1 is GTSNPN and CDR2 is SVGIG (reference sequence). V was clipped by 4 bases and J by 1 base, with 11 bases between them. The CDR3 totals 14 residues. The CDR3 is CAWKYKRSGNTIYF. The CDR3, as DNA: TGTGCCTGGAAATACAAGCGTTCTGGAAACACCATATATTTT. The full variable domain, its missing parts supplied by reference TRBV30 and TRBJ1-3, is SQTIHQWPATLVQPVGSPLSLECTVEGTSNPNLYWYRQAAGRGLQLLFYSVGIGQISSEVPQNLSASRPQDRQFILSSKKLLLSDSGFYLCAWKYKRSGNTIYFGEGSWLTVV.

In its sample, this clone was seen once. The chain joins TRBV6-5 to TRBJ1-1; 7 bases align to TRBD1. The J segment lost 2 bases and the V segment lost 5 bases, leaving 8 bases of the junction unmatched. This CDR3 contains 15 residues. Germline loops: CDR1 MNHEY, CDR2 SVGAGI. The CDR3 coding sequence is TGTGCCAGCAGTAGGGACAGACTGTTTAACACTGAAGCTTTCTTT. It is translated as CASSRDRLFNTEAFF.

The chain employs TRBV7-2 and TRBJ2-2; 10 positions match TRBD2. The CDR3 is made up of 13 amino acids. Trimming cost V 8 bases and J 9 bases; bases outside gene matches: 6. Germline-derived CDR1 and CDR2 are SGHTA and FQGNSA. This CDR3 reads CASSLAGVRELFF. The CDR3 DNA sequence: TGTGCCAGCTCGCTAGCGGGAGTCAGGGAGCTGTTTTTT. The variable domain in full, completed from reference TRBV7-2 and TRBJ2-2, reads GAGVSQSPSNKVTEKGKDVELRCDPISGHTALYWYRQSLGQGLEFLIYFQGNSAPDKSGLPSDRFSAERTGGSVSTLTIQRTQQEDSAVYLCASSLAGVRELFFGEGSRLTVL.